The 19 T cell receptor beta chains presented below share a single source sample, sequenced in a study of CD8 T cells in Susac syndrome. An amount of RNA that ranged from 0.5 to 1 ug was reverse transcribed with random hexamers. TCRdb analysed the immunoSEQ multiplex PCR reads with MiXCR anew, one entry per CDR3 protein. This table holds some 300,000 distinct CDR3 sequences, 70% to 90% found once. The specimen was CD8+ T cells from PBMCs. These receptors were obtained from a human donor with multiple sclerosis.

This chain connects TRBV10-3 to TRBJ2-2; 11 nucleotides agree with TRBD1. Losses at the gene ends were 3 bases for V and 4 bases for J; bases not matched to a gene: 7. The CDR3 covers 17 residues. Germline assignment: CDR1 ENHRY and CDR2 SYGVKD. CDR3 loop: CAISEPDGTGGTGELFF. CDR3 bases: TGTGCCATCAGTGAACCGGACGGGACAGGGGGCACCGGGGAGCTGTTTTTT.

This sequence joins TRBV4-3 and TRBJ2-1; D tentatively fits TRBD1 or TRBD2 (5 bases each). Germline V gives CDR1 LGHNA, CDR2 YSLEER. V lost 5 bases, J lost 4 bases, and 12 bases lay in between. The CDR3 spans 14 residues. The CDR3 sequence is CASSIQGEYNEQFF. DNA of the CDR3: TGCGCCAGCAGCATCCAAGGGGAGTACAATGAGCAGTTCTTC.

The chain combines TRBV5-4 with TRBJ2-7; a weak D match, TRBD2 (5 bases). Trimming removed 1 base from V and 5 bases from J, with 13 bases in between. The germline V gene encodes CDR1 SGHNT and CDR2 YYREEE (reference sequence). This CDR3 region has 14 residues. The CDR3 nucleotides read TGTGCCAGCAGCTTGTTGGTGGGAGCAGACGAGCAGTACTTC. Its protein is CASSLLVGADEQYF. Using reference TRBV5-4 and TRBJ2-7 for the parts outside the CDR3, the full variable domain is ETGVTQSPTHLIKTRGQQVTLRCSSQSGHNTVSWYQQALGQGPQFIFQYYREEENGRGNFPPRFSGLQFPNYSSELNVNALELDDSALYLCASSLLVGADEQYFGPGTRLTVT.

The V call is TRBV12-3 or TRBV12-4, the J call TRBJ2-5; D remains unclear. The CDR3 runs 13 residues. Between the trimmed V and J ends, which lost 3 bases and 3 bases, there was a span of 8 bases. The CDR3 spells CASSLAMKETQYF. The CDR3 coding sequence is TGTGCCAGCAGTTTGGCTATGAAAGAGACCCAGTACTTC.

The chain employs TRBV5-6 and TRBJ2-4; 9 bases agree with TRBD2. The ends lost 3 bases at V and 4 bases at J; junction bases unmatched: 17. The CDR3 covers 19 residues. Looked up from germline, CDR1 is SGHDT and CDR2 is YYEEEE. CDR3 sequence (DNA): TGTGCCAGCAGCTCTGGGCCCCTGATGACTAGCGGCCGTAAAAACATTCAGTACTTC. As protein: CASSSGPLMTSGRKNIQYF.

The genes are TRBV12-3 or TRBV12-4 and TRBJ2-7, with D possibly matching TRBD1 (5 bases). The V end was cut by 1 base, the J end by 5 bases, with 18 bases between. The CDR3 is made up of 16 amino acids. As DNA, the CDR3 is TGTGCCAGCAGTTTAGTCGTTGGGCAGGGTGCGGACGAGCAGTACTTC. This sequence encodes CASSLVVGQGADEQYF.

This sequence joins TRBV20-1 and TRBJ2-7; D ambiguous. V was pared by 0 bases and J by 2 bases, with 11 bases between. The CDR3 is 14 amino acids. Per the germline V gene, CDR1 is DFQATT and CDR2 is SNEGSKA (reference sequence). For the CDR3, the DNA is TGCAGTGCTAGAGATCTCAGTGAAGCCTACGAGCAGTACTTC. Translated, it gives CSARDLSEAYEQYF.

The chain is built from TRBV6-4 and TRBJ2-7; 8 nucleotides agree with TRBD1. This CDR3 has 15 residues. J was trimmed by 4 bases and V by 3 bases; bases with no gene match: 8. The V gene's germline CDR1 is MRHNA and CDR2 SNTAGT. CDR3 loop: CASSEAAGGRYEQYF. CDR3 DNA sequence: TGTGCCAGCAGTGAAGCGGCAGGGGGCAGGTACGAGCAGTACTTC.

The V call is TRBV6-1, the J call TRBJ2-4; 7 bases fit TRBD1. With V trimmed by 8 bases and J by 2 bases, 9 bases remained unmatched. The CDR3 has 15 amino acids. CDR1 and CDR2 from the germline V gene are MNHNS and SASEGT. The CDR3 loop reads CASADRVGSKNIQYF. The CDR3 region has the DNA TGTGCCAGCGCTGACAGGGTCGGTTCCAAAAACATTCAGTACTTC.

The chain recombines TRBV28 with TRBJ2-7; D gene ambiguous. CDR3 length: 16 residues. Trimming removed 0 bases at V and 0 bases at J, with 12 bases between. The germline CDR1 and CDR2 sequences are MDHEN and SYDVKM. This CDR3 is CASSLWWQDRSYEQYF. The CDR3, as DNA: TGTGCCAGCAGTTTATGGTGGCAGGACCGCTCCTACGAGCAGTACTTC.

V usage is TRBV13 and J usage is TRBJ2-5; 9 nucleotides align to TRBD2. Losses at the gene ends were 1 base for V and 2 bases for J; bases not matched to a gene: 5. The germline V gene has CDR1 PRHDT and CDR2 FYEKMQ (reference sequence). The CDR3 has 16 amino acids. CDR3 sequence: CASSLVGSGSQETQYF. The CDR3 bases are TGTGCCAGCAGCTTAGTCGGTAGCGGGAGTCAAGAGACCCAGTACTTC. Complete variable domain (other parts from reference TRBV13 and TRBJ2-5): AAGVIQSPRHLIKEKRETATLKCYPIPRHDTVYWYQQGPGQDPQFLISFYEKMQSDKGSIPDRFSAQQFSDYHSELNMSSLELGDSALYFCASSLVGSGSQETQYFGPGTRLLVL.

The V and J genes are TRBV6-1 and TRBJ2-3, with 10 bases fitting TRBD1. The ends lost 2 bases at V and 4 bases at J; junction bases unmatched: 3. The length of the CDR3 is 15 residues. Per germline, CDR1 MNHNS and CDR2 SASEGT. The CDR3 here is CASSESGTGADTQYF. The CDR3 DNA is TGTGCCAGCAGTGAATCCGGGACAGGGGCAGATACGCAGTATTTT.

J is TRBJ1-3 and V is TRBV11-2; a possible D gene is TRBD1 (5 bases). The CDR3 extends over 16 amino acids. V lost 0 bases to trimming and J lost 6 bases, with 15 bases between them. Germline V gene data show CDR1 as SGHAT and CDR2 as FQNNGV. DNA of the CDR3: TGTGCCAGCAGCTTAGATGGGCAGAGGGGCGAAAACACCATATATTTT. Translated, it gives CASSLDGQRGENTIYF.

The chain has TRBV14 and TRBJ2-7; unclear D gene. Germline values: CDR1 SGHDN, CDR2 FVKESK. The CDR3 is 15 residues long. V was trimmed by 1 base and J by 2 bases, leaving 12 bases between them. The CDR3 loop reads CASSQGLANAYEQYF. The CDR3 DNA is TGTGCCAGCAGCCAAGGGTTAGCCAATGCCTACGAGCAGTACTTC.

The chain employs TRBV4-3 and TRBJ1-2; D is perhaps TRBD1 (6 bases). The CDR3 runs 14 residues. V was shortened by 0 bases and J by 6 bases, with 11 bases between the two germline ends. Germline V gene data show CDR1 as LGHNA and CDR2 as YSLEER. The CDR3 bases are TGCGCCAGCAGCCAAGATCCAGGGGACGATGGCTACACCTTC. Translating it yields CASSQDPGDDGYTF.

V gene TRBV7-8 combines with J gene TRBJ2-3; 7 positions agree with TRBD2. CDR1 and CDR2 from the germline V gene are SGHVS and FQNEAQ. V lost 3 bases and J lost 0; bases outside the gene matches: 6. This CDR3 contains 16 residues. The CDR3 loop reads CASSFASGTSTDTQYF. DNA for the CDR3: TGTGCCAGCAGCTTCGCGAGCGGGACTAGCACAGATACGCAGTATTTT.

The CDR3 is CASGTYEKLFF. The CDR3 DNA reads as TGTGCCAGCGGGACGTATGAAAAACTGTTTTTT. The J gene is TRBJ1-4, the V gene TRBV25-1, with D possibly matching TRBD1 (5 bases). The V gene's germline CDR1 is MGHDK and CDR2 SYGVNS. V was shortened by 8 bases and J by 6 bases, with 7 bases between the two germline ends. This CDR3 spans 11 amino acids.

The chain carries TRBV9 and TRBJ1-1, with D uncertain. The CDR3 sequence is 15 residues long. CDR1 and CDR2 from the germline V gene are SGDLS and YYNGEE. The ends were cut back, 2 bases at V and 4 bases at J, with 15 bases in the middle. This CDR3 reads CASSVQAGVGTEAFF. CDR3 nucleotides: TGTGCCAGCAGCGTGCAGGCAGGAGTGGGCACTGAAGCTTTCTTT. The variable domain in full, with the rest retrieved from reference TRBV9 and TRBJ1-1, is DSGVTQTPKHLITATGQRVTLRCSPRSGDLSVYWYQQSLDQGLQFLIQYYNGEERAKGNILERFSAQQFPDLHSELNLSSLELGDSALYFCASSVQAGVGTEAFFGQGTRLTVV.

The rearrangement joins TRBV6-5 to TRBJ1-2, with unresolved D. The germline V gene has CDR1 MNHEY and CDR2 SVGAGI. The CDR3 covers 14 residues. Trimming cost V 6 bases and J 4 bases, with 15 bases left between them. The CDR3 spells CASSLLPQVYGYTF. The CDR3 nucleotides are TGTGCCAGCAGCCTTTTGCCTCAGGTCTATGGCTACACCTTC.